Listed below are T cell receptor beta chains from one sample, sequenced in a study of blood T cell repertoires in COVID-19. Data came from immunoSEQ multiplex PCR; TCRdb stores just in-frame clones and leaves some out. The table includes under 250,000 clones, about 89% detected once. The specimen sequenced was peripheral blood. These receptors originate from a woman aged 55-70 years who had recovered from COVID-19. Both conserved end residues are part of each CDR3. Fields, in order: J gene, clone size, D gene, V gene, CDR3 protein, CDR3 DNA. The D gene is left open where the match is weak. Part of the rows lack a size; the others show once, few, many or a class for expanded clones.

j_call: TRBJ1-1
clone_size: -
d_call: TRBD1
v_call: TRBV10-3
cdr3_aa: CAITGTGLNTEAFF
cdr3_nt: TGTGCCATAACCGGGACAGGGTTAAACACTGAAGCTTTCTTT

j_call: TRBJ1-2
clone_size: many
d_call: -
v_call: TRBV4-3
cdr3_aa: CASSQDRTSYGYTF
cdr3_nt: TGCGCCAGCAGCCAAGACCGGACAAGCTATGGCTACACCTTC

j_call: TRBJ2-2
clone_size: -
d_call: -
v_call: TRBV4-3
cdr3_aa: CASSSRVADTGELFF
cdr3_nt: TGCGCCAGCAGCTCCCGGGTCGCCGACACCGGGGAGCTGTTTTTT

j_call: TRBJ1-5
clone_size: -
d_call: -
v_call: TRBV6-5
cdr3_aa: CASSRGVNQPQHF
cdr3_nt: TGTGCCAGCAGTCGGGGGGTTAATCAGCCCCAGCATTTT

j_call: TRBJ2-7
clone_size: -
d_call: TRBD2
v_call: TRBV6-5
cdr3_aa: CASSYREGRHEQYF
cdr3_nt: TGTGCCAGCAGTTACCGGGAGGGTCGCCACGAGCAGTACTTC

j_call: TRBJ2-7
clone_size: once
d_call: -
v_call: TRBV7-9
cdr3_aa: CASSLRGNSYEQYF
cdr3_nt: TGTGCCAGCAGCTTAAGGGGCAACTCCTACGAGCAGTACTTC

j_call: TRBJ2-1
clone_size: -
d_call: TRBD2
v_call: TRBV10-3
cdr3_aa: CAISGPPSGSRVEQFF
cdr3_nt: TGTGCCATCAGTGGCCCACCTAGCGGGTCTAGGGTTGAGCAGTTCTTC

j_call: TRBJ1-5
clone_size: few
d_call: -
v_call: TRBV19
cdr3_aa: CASSIVLPGAGSNQPQHF
cdr3_nt: TGTGCCAGTAGTATAGTCCTCCCCGGGGCGGGGAGCAATCAGCCCCAGCATTTT

j_call: TRBJ1-4
clone_size: -
d_call: TRBD1
v_call: TRBV7-9
cdr3_aa: CASSFRDRGREKLFF
cdr3_nt: TGTGCCAGCAGCTTCCGGGACAGGGGGCGTGAAAAACTGTTTTTT

j_call: TRBJ2-7
clone_size: -
d_call: -
v_call: TRBV28
cdr3_aa: CASSLWGREQYF
cdr3_nt: TGTGCCAGCAGTTTATGGGGGAGGGAGCAGTACTTC

j_call: TRBJ2-5
clone_size: once
d_call: -
v_call: TRBV7-9
cdr3_aa: CASSFDEGVQETQYF
cdr3_nt: TGTGCCAGCAGCTTCGATGAAGGGGTCCAAGAGACCCAGTACTTC

j_call: TRBJ1-4
clone_size: -
d_call: TRBD1
v_call: TRBV19
cdr3_aa: CASSQQGANEKLFF
cdr3_nt: TGTGCCAGTAGCCAACAGGGGGCTAATGAAAAACTGTTTTTT

j_call: TRBJ1-1
clone_size: -
d_call: -
v_call: TRBV16
cdr3_aa: CASRTHPQGEAFF
cdr3_nt: TGTGCCAGCAGAACCCACCCGCAGGGGGAAGCTTTCTTT

j_call: TRBJ2-5
clone_size: -
d_call: TRBD2
v_call: TRBV7-2
cdr3_aa: CASSPRTSGGQETQYF
cdr3_nt: TGTGCCAGCAGCCCACGGACTAGCGGGGGCCAAGAGACCCAGTACTTC

j_call: TRBJ2-1
clone_size: -
d_call: TRBD2
v_call: TRBV5-4
cdr3_aa: CASSREVNEQFF
cdr3_nt: TGTGCCAGCAGCCGGGAGGTCAATGAGCAGTTCTTC

j_call: TRBJ2-2
clone_size: -
d_call: -
v_call: TRBV7-2
cdr3_aa: CASSFGGPGELFF
cdr3_nt: TGTGCCAGCAGCTTCGGCGGGCCCGGGGAGCTGTTTTTT

j_call: TRBJ2-2
clone_size: -
d_call: TRBD1
v_call: TRBV10-3
cdr3_aa: CATETGFDTGELFF
cdr3_nt: TGTGCCACCGAGACAGGGTTCGACACCGGGGAGCTGTTTTTT

j_call: TRBJ1-2
clone_size: -
d_call: TRBD1
v_call: TRBV15
cdr3_aa: CATSRPFGQGLYGYTF
cdr3_nt: TGTGCCACCAGCAGACCTTTTGGACAGGGGCTATATGGCTACACCTTC

j_call: TRBJ1-2
clone_size: -
d_call: TRBD1
v_call: TRBV7-8
cdr3_aa: CASRPGQGFGGYTF
cdr3_nt: TGTGCCAGCAGACCGGGACAGGGGTTCGGTGGCTACACCTTC

j_call: TRBJ2-7
clone_size: -
d_call: TRBD1
v_call: TRBV7-9
cdr3_aa: CASSFEDRGLYEQYF
cdr3_nt: TGTGCCAGCAGCTTTGAGGACAGGGGGCTGTACGAGCAGTACTTC

j_call: TRBJ1-4
clone_size: -
d_call: -
v_call: TRBV29-1
cdr3_aa: CSVEDTGRGAEKLFF
cdr3_nt: TGCAGCGTTGAGGATACAGGGCGCGGAGCGGAAAAACTGTTTTTT

j_call: TRBJ1-6
clone_size: once
d_call: TRBD1
v_call: TRBV15
cdr3_aa: CATGNRGGSPLHF
cdr3_nt: TGTGCCACCGGAAACAGGGGTGGATCACCCCTCCACTTT

j_call: TRBJ2-1
clone_size: -
d_call: -
v_call: TRBV21-1
cdr3_aa: CASSKELKICDEQFF
cdr3_nt: TGTGCCAGCAGCAAAGAGCTGAAGATCTGCGATGAGCAGTTCTTC

j_call: TRBJ2-2
clone_size: -
d_call: TRBD2
v_call: TRBV19
cdr3_aa: CASRHQLAGGPVNTGELFF
cdr3_nt: TGTGCCAGTAGACACCAACTAGCGGGGGGCCCCGTGAACACCGGGGAGCTGTTTTTT

j_call: TRBJ2-7
clone_size: -
d_call: -
v_call: TRBV6-5
cdr3_aa: CASRRTVDSYEQYF
cdr3_nt: TGTGCCAGCAGGAGGACAGTGGACTCCTACGAGCAGTACTTC

j_call: TRBJ1-2
clone_size: -
d_call: -
v_call: TRBV15
cdr3_aa: CATSRDGGPYGYTF
cdr3_nt: TGTGCCACCAGCAGAGATGGAGGGCCCTATGGCTACACCTTC

j_call: TRBJ2-3
clone_size: -
d_call: -
v_call: TRBV5-1
cdr3_aa: CASRLAGTVDTQYF
cdr3_nt: TGCGCCAGCAGGCTAGCAGGTACCGTGGATACGCAGTATTTT

j_call: TRBJ2-7
clone_size: once
d_call: TRBD1
v_call: TRBV3-1/TRBV3-2
cdr3_aa: CASSLGQGAYEQYF
cdr3_nt: TGTGCCAGCAGCCTAGGACAGGGGGCTTACGAGCAGTACTTC

j_call: TRBJ1-2
clone_size: -
d_call: TRBD1
v_call: TRBV4-3
cdr3_aa: CASSQAGTGFNRPRKNYGYTF
cdr3_nt: TGCGCCAGCAGCCAAGCCGGGACAGGGTTTAACCGCCCACGAAAAAACTATGGCTACACCTTC